This T cell receptor beta chain is drawn from a study of T cell changes during pregnancy in multiple sclerosis. The CDR3 extends over 15 amino acids. Trimming took 3 bases from V and 2 from J; bases not matched to a gene: 7. Germline V gene lookup returns CDR1 MGHRA and CDR2 YSYEKL. Sequenced by immunoSEQ multiplex PCR; TCRdb stores in-frame clones only, minus some. The sample has 49,000 or so clones, 80% to 95% seen once. V gene TRBV4-1 combines with J gene TRBJ2-7, with 7 bases that match TRBD1. This sample comprised peripheral blood, obtained in the third trimester of pregnancy. This receptor was taken from a female donor with multiple sclerosis, enrolled in a pregnancy study. Written as DNA, the CDR3 is TGCGCCAGCAGCCACTTGGCAGGGGGAGCCTACGAGCAGTACTTC. Residues: CASSHLAGGAYEQYF.